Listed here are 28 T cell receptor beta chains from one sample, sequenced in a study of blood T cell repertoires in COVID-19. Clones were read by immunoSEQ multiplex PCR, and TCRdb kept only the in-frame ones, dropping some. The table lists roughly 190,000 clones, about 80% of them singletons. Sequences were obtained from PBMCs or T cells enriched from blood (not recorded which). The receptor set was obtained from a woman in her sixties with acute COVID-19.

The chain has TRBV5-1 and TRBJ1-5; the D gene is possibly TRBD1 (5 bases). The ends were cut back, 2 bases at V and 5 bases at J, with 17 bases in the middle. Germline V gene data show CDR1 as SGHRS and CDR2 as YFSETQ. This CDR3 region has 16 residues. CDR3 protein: CASSFSGLGGDQPQHF. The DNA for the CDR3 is TGCGCCAGCAGCTTCTCGGGCCTTGGGGGGGATCAGCCCCAGCATTTT.

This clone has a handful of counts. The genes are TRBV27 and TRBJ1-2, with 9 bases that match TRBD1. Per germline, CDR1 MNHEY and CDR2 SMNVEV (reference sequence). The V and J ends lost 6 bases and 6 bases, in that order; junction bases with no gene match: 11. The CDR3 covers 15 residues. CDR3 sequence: CASSLQGAVGDGYTF. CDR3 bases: TGTGCCAGCAGCCTACAGGGGGCGGTCGGAGATGGCTACACCTTC.

CDR3 nucleotide sequence: TGTGCCAGCAGTTTACAACAGGGGGGGGAGCAGTACGTC. This sequence encodes CASSLQQGGEQYV. This sequence joins TRBV27 and TRBJ2-7, with a tentative D call TRBD1 (8 bases). The germline V gene has CDR1 MNHEY and CDR2 SMNVEV (reference sequence). The CDR3 has 13 amino acids. Trimming took 2 bases from V and 7 from J, leaving 12 bases between them.

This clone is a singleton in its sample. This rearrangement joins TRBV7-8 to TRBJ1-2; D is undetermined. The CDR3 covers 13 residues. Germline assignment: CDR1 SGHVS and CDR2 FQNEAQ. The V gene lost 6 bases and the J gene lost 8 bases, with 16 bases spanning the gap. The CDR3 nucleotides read TGTGCCAGCAGGGTACGGGCCGGGATCGGCTACACCTTC. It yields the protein CASRVRAGIGYTF.

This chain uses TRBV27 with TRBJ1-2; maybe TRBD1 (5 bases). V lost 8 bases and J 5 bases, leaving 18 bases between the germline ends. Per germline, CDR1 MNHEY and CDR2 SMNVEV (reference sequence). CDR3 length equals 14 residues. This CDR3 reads CASDSGGGPYGYTF. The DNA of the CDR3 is TGTGCCAGCGATTCGGGGGGGGGACCTTATGGCTACACCTTC.

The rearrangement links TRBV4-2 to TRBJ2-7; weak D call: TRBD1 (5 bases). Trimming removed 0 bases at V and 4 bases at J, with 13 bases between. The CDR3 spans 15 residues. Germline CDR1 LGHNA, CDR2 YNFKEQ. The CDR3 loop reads CASSQEPEGAYEQYV. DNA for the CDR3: TGTGCCAGCAGCCAAGAACCTGAAGGGGCGTACGAGCAGTACGTC.

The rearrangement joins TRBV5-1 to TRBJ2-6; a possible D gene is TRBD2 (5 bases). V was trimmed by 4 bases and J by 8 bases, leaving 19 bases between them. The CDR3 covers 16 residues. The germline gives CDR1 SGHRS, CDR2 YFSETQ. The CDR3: CASSPVLGEPTNVLTF. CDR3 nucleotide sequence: TGCGCCAGCAGCCCCGTGCTGGGAGAGCCGACCAACGTCCTGACTTTC. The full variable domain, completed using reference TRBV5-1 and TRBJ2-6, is KAGVTQTPRYLIKTRGQQVTLSCSPISGHRSVSWYQQTPGQGLQFLFEYFSETQRNKGNFPGRFSGRQFSNSRSEMNVSTLELGDSALYLCASSPVLGEPTNVLTFGAGSRLTVL.

CDR3 in DNA: TGTGCCTGGAGTGTACACTACTTAGAGGGTGAGACCCAGTACTTC. Amino acid sequence: CAWSVHYLEGETQYF. The chain carries TRBV30 and TRBJ2-5, with D maybe TRBD2 (5 bases). The germline CDR1 and CDR2 sequences are GTSNPN and SVGIG (reference sequence). V was shortened by 0 bases and J by 5 bases, with 16 bases between the two germline ends. The CDR3 extends over 15 amino acids.

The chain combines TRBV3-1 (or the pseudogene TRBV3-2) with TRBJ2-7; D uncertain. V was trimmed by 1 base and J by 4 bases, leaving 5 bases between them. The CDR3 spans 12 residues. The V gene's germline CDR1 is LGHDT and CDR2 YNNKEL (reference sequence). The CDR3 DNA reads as TGTGCCAGCAGCCAAGCGAGATACGAGCAGTACGTC. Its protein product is CASSQARYEQYV.

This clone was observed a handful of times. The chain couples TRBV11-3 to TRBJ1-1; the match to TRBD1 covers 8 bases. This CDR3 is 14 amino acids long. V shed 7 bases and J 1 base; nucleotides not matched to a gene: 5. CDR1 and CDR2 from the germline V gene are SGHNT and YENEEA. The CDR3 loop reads CASTWDRRNTEAFF. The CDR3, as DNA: TGTGCCAGCACGTGGGACAGGAGGAACACTGAAGCTTTCTTT.

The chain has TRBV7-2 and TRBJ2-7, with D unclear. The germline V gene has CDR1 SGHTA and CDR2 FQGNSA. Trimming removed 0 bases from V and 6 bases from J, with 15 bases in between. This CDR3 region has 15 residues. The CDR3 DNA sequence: TGTGCCAGCAGCTTAGCGGTTGGAGTTGACTCCGAGCAGTACTTC. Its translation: CASSLAVGVDSEQYF.

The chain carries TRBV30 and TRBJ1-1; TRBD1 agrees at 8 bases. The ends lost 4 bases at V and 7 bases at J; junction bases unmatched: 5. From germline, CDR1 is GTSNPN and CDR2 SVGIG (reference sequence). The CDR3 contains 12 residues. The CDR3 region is CAWTGQGYEAFF. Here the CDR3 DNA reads TGTGCCTGGACTGGACAGGGTTATGAAGCTTTCTTT.

Here the CDR3 reads CASRIQLSPQYF. The CDR3 bases are TGTGCCAGCAGGATACAGCTCTCCCCGCAGTATTTT. The chain uses TRBV2 and TRBJ2-3; D ambiguous. Looked up from germline, CDR1 is SNHLY and CDR2 is FYNNEI. V gave up 6 bases and J gave up 10 bases, with 14 bases separating them. CDR3 length equals 12 residues. The complete variable domain, with remaining parts taken from reference TRBV2 and TRBJ2-3, reads EPEVTQTPSHQVTQMGQEVILRCVPISNHLYFYWYRQILGQKVEFLVSFYNNEISEKSEIFDDQFSVERPDGSNFTLKIRSTKLEDSAMYFCASRIQLSPQYFGPGTRLTVL.

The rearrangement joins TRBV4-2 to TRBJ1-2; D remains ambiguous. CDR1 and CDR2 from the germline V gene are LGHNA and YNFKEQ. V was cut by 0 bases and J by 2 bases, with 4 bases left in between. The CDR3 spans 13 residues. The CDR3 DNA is TGTGCCAGCAGCCAAGACTTCAACTATGGCTACACCTTC. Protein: CASSQDFNYGYTF.

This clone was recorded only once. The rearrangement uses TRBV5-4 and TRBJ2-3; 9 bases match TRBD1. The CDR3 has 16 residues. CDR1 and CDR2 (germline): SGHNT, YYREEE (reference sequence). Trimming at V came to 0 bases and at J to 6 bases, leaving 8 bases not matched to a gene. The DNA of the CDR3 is TGTGCCAGCAGCTTGGAGGGTTGGGACAGGGTCGATACGCAGTATTTT. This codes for CASSLEGWDRVDTQYF.

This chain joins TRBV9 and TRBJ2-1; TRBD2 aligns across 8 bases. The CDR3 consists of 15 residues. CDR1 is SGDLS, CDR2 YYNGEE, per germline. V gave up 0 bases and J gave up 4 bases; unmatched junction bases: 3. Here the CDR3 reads CASSVESSGYNEQFF. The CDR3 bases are TGTGCCAGCAGCGTAGAGTCTAGCGGGTACAATGAGCAGTTCTTC.

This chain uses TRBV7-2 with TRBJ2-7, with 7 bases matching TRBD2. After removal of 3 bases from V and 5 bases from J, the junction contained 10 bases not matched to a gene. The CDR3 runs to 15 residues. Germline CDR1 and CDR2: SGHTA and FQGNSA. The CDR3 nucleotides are TGTGCCAGCAGCTTTAGTCAATTGGGACTAAACGAGCAGTACTTC. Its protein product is CASSFSQLGLNEQYF.

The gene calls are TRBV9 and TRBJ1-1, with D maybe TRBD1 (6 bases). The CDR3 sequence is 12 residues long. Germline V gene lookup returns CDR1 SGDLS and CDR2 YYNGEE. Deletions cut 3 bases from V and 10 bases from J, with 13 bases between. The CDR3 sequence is CASSEEAGVAFF. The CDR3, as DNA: TGTGCCAGCAGCGAAGAAGCAGGGGTAGCTTTCTTT.

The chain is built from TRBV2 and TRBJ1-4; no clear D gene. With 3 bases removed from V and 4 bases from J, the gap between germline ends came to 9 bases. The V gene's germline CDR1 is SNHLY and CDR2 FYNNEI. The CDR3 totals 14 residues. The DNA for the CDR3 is TGTGCCAGCAGTGACCGGGAAAGTAATGAAAAACTGTTTTTT. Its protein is CASSDRESNEKLFF. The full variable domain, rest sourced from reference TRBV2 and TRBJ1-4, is EPEVTQTPSHQVTQMGQEVILRCVPISNHLYFYWYRQILGQKVEFLVSFYNNEISEKSEIFDDQFSVERPDGSNFTLKIRSTKLEDSAMYFCASSDRESNEKLFFGSGTQLSVL.

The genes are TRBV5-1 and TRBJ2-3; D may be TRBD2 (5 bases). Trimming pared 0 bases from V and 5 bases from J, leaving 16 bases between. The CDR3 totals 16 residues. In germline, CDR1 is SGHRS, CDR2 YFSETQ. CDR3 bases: TGCGCCAGCAGCTTGGGAGGTAGCGCCAACGGAGATACGCAGTATTTT. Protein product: CASSLGGSANGDTQYF.

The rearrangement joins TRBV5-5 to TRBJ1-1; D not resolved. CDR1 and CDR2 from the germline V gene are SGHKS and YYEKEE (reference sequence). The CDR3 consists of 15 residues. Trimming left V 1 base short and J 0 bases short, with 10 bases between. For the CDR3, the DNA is TGTGCCAGCAGCTTGTGGCAGGCGCTGAACACTGAAGCTTTCTTT. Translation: CASSLWQALNTEAFF.

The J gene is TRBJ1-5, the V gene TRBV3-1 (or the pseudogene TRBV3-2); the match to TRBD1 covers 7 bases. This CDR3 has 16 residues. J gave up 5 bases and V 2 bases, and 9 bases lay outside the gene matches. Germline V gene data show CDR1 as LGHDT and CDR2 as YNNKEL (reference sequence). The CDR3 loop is CASSQMAGGWYQPQHF. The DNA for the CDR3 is TGTGCCAGCAGCCAAATGGCAGGGGGTTGGTATCAGCCCCAGCATTTT.

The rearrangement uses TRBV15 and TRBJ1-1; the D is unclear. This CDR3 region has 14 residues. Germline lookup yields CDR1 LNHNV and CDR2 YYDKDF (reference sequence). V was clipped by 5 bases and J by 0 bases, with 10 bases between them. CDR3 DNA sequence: TGTGCCACCAGCCCGACGAGGATGAACACTGAAGCTTTCTTT. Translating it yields CATSPTRMNTEAFF. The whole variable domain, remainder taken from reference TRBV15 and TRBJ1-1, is DAMVIQNPRYQVTQFGKPVTLSCSQTLNHNVMYWYQQKSSQAPKLLFHYYDKDFNNEADTPDNFQSRRPNTSFCFLDIRSPGLGDTAMYLCATSPTRMNTEAFFGQGTRLTVV.

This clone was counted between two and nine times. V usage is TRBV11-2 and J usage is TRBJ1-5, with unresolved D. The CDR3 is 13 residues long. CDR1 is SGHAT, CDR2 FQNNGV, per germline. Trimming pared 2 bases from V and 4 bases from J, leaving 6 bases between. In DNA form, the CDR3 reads TGTGCCAGCAGCTTACAGGATAATCAGCCCCAGCATTTT. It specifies CASSLQDNQPQHF. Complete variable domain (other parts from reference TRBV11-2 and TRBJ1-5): EAGVAQSPRYKIIEKRQSVAFWCNPISGHATLYWYQQILGQGPKLLIQFQNNGVVDDSQLPKDRFSAERLKGVDSTLKIQPAKLEDSAVYLCASSLQDNQPQHFGDGTRLSIL.

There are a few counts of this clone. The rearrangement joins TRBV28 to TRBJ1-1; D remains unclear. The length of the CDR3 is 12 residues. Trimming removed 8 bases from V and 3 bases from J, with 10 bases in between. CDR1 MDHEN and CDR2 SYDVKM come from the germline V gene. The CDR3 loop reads CASWVGDTEAFF. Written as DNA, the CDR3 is TGTGCCAGCTGGGTCGGGGACACTGAAGCTTTCTTT.

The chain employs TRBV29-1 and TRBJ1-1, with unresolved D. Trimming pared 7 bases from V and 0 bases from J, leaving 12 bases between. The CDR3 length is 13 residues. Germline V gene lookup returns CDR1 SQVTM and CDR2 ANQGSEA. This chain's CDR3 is CSADRNMNTEAFF. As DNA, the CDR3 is TGCAGCGCTGACCGTAACATGAACACTGAAGCTTTCTTT.

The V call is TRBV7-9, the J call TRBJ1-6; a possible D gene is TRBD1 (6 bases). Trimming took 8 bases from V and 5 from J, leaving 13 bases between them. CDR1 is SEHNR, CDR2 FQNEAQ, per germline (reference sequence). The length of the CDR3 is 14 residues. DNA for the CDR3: TGTGCCAGCGGGGGGGCGGTAAATAATTCACCCCTCCACTTT. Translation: CASGGAVNNSPLHF.

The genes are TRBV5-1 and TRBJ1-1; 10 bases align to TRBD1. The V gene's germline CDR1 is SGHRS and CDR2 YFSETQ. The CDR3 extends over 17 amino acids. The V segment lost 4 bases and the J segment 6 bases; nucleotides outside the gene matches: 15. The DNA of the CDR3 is TGCGCCAGCAGCCACTATCCGGGACAGGGGCTCTCCTCTGAAGCTTTCTTT. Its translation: CASSHYPGQGLSSEAFF.